A selection of T cell receptor beta chains follows, all from one sample in a study of glioma-infiltrating T cells after dendritic cell vaccination. Generated by immunoSEQ multiplex PCR, the TCRdb table keeps only in-frame clones and is missing some. Here the sample spans roughly 100,000 clones, around 83% being singletons. The sequenced sample was blood, obtained after dendritic cell vaccination. The receptors come from a human donor with glioblastoma. Both conserved end residues are part of each CDR3. Fields, in order: clone size, V gene, J gene, D gene, CDR3 protein, CDR3 DNA. A D gene is named only where the DNA matches it firmly. Size is stated for part of the rows, as once, few or many counts, or as a class when the clone is expanded.

NA,TRBV7-8,TRBJ1-1,TRBD1,CASSIHRGSTEAFF,TGTGCCAGCAGTATCCACAGGGGCAGCACTGAAGCTTTCTTT
NA,TRBV5-1,TRBJ1-1,NA,CASSLVGGTTEAFF,TGCGCCAGCAGCTTGGTGGGGGGTACCACTGAAGCTTTCTTT
NA,TRBV5-4,TRBJ1-2,NA,CASSSGDGYTF,TGTGCCAGCAGCTCCGGAGATGGCTACACCTTC
NA,TRBV29-1,TRBJ1-2,TRBD1,CSVGGDRGRRSTGYTF,TGCAGCGTTGGAGGGGACAGGGGGCGGAGAAGCACTGGCTACACCTTC
NA,TRBV4-2,TRBJ2-5,TRBD2,CASSQSSALAGGSGTQYF,TGTGCCAGCAGCCAATCCTCGGCACTAGCGGGGGGGTCGGGGACCCAGTACTTC
few,TRBV9,TRBJ2-3,NA,CASSPRLDTQYF,TGTGCCAGCAGCCCCCGTTTAGATACGCAGTATTTT
NA,TRBV5-1,TRBJ1-6,NA,CASRISGTRADNSPLHF,TGCGCCAGCAGGATATCGGGGACTCGGGCTGATAATTCACCCCTCCACTTT
NA,TRBV5-1,TRBJ2-7,TRBD1,CASSLAGTGAVDEQYF,TGCGCCAGCAGCTTGGCCGGGACAGGGGCGGTAGACGAGCAGTACTTC
NA,TRBV27,TRBJ1-3,NA,CASSRGQPGNTIYF,TGTGCCAGCAGCAGAGGACAGCCTGGAAACACCATATATTTT
NA,TRBV10-3,TRBJ2-6,NA,CAISVMPARSGANVLTF,TGTGCCATCAGTGTTATGCCCGCGCGCTCTGGGGCCAACGTCCTGACTTTC
NA,TRBV19,TRBJ1-4,NA,CASSPDGGAGGEKLFF,TGTGCCAGTAGTCCAGATGGGGGCGCAGGAGGTGAAAAACTGTTTTTT
once,TRBV6-1,TRBJ1-5,NA,CASIDRAGAQPQHF,TGTGCCAGCATCGATAGGGCAGGGGCTCAGCCCCAGCATTTT
NA,TRBV5-1,TRBJ2-5,NA,CASSLLQGSQETQYF,TGCGCCAGCAGCTTGCTCCAGGGGTCACAAGAGACCCAGTACTTC
NA,TRBV6-5,TRBJ1-4,NA,CASSTGEKLFF,TGTGCCAGCAGTACGGGTGAAAAACTGTTTTTT
NA,TRBV4-3,TRBJ2-2,NA,CASSQDLLDYTGELFF,TGCGCCAGCAGCCAAGATCTTTTAGATTACACCGGGGAGCTGTTTTTT
NA,TRBV5-1,TRBJ2-1,TRBD2,CASSLISGGENEQFF,TGCGCCAGCAGCTTGATTAGCGGGGGGGAAAATGAGCAGTTCTTC
few,TRBV7-9,TRBJ1-2,NA,CASSLEFSYGYTF,TGTGCCAGCAGCTTAGAGTTTAGCTATGGCTACACCTTC
NA,TRBV11-2,TRBJ2-1,TRBD1,CASSLNLPGQGNYNEQFF,TGTGCCAGCAGCTTAAATCTCCCGGGACAGGGGAACTACAATGAGCAGTTCTTC
few,TRBV10-3,TRBJ2-1,TRBD2,CAIGTSSPHLNEQFF,TGTGCCATCGGGACTAGTAGCCCCCACCTCAATGAGCAGTTCTTC
NA,TRBV6-1,TRBJ1-2,NA,CASILGQLDYGYTF,TGTGCCAGCATTCTCGGACAGCTCGACTATGGCTACACCTTC
NA,TRBV5-4,TRBJ2-7,TRBD1,CASSKGQGDTTVYEQYF,TGTGCCAGCAGCAAGGGACAGGGGGATACCACCGTCTACGAGCAGTACTTC
NA,TRBV5-8,TRBJ1-5,NA,CASSRAGGNQPQHF,TGTGCCAGCAGCCGAGCAGGCGGCAATCAGCCCCAGCATTTT
NA,TRBV19,TRBJ2-1,TRBD2,CASRPGGTVEEQFF,TGTGCCAGTAGGCCGGGGGGGACGGTGGAGGAGCAGTTCTTC
few,TRBV10-3,TRBJ2-5,TRBD1,CAIRGQGEETQYF,TGTGCCATCAGGGGACAGGGGGAAGAGACCCAGTACTTC
NA,TRBV5-1,TRBJ2-7,TRBD1,CASSLGRQGRYEQYF,TGCGCCAGCAGCTTGGGAAGACAGGGGAGGTACGAGCAGTACTTC
NA,TRBV7-2,TRBJ2-5,NA,CASSLARLQETQYF,TGTGCCAGCAGCTTAGCGAGACTTCAAGAGACCCAGTACTTC
NA,TRBV11-2,TRBJ2-1,TRBD1,CASSSGTGNEQFF,TGTGCCAGCAGCTCCGGGACAGGGAATGAGCAGTTCTTC